The clone carrying this T cell receptor beta chain has only one observation. Its cognate antigen is unknown. The data were taken from a study of vaccination and CD4 T cells after COVID-19. About the study: The interval from dose two to post-vaccine sampling had a median of about 72 days, and it ranged from 14 to 241. The cells in question were stimulated using overlapping spike peptides derived from SARS-CoV-2, HCoV-NL63, HCoV-OC43 and HCoV-229E.

Oncomine TCR Beta short-read sequencing was applied to DNA from cultured CD4+ T cells. Genomic DNA was drawn out of CD4+ T cells grown in culture. Each CDR3 protein gets one entry after TCRdb re-called the PCR reads with MiXCR. The profile shows roughly 20,000 distinct CDR3 sequences, about 43% of them singletons. General study findings and limits: The rise in median SARS-CoV-2-reactive clonotypes, from around 19 to 38, was not significant.

Treatment of the sample: approximately 9-day PBMC culture with coronavirus spike peptide pools or control peptides (ViraFEST assay). The sequencing here drew on CD4+ T cells from blood, cultured in vitro, taken after SARS-CoV-2 vaccination. The TCR originated in a human donor who had recovered from COVID-19.

The CDR3 sequence: CASSVNGQGTALEQYF. Written as DNA, the CDR3 is TGCGCCAGCAGCGTAAACGGACAGGGAACGGCCCTCGAGCAGTACTTC. The chain carries TRBV5-1 and TRBJ2-7, with 8 bases matching TRBD1. The V gene's germline CDR1 is SGHRS and CDR2 YFSETQ. The CDR3 covers 16 residues. V was pared by 4 bases and J by 6 bases, with 15 bases of the junction left unmatched.